These 18 T cell receptor beta chains were sequenced from one sample in a study of blood T cell repertoires in COVID-19 (dated by TCRdb to the early 2020s). Receptor libraries were prepared by the immunoSEQ multiplex PCR assay. The table was pulled from immuneACCESS by TCRdb, which kept in-frame rearrangements only. Such tables lose some clones; where checked, under half of the loss comes from unresolved V genes, and the rest has no known cause. For this sample the table gives roughly 670,000 clones, of which 85% to 90% were detected only once. The ten top clones hold approximately 0.3% of the sample. Sequenced: peripheral blood. The source is a woman between 18 and 29 years old with acute or convalescent COVID-19.

The CDR3 DNA is TGTGCCAGCAGTGAAGCGGCTAGCTGGGGAGACACCGGGGAGCTGTTTTTT. Its protein product is CASSEAASWGDTGELFF. J is TRBJ2-2 and V is TRBV2, with D perhaps matching TRBD2 (5 bases). Germline V gives CDR1 SNHLY, CDR2 FYNNEI. The CDR3 runs 17 residues. V lost 0 bases to trimming and J lost 3 bases, with 14 bases between them.

The J gene is TRBJ2-4, the V gene TRBV24-1; the match to TRBD1 covers 7 bases. After removal of 2 bases from V and 3 bases from J, the junction contained 3 bases not matched to a gene. Germline V gene lookup returns CDR1 KGHDR and CDR2 SFDVKD. This CDR3 has 15 amino acids. CDR3 sequence (DNA): TGTGCCACCAGTGATTCCCAGGGGGACAAAAACATTCAGTACTTC. Translating it yields CATSDSQGDKNIQYF.

The gene calls are TRBV4-3 and TRBJ1-2; D is possibly TRBD1 (5 bases). The CDR3 totals 14 residues. Germline V gives CDR1 LGHNA, CDR2 YSLEER. Between the trimmed V and J ends, which lost 3 bases and 8 bases, there was a span of 16 bases. The CDR3 here is CASSHGGVGYGYTF. DNA for the CDR3: TGCGCCAGCAGCCACGGGGGGGTCGGATACGGCTACACCTTC.

The chain carries TRBV19 and TRBJ1-2; tentatively, D is TRBD1 (5 bases). The germline V gene has CDR1 LNHDA and CDR2 SQIVND (reference sequence). V lost 3 bases, J lost 5 bases, and 13 bases lay in between. The CDR3 contains 14 residues. CDR3 amino acids: CASSIVQGVYGYTF. CDR3 nucleotide sequence: TGTGCCAGTAGTATCGTGCAGGGTGTTTATGGCTACACCTTC.

The chain carries TRBV6-5 and TRBJ1-6; D is undetermined. Trimming stripped 4 bases from V and 7 bases from J, with 14 bases between. Germline V CDR1 and CDR2: MNHEY, SVGAGI. This CDR3 region has 15 residues. CDR3 nucleotide sequence: TGTGCCAGCAGTTCCTTCAGCGTCCCGAATTCACCCCTCCACTTT. It yields the protein CASSSFSVPNSPLHF.

In DNA form, the CDR3 reads TGTGCCAGCAGCCAAGGGGGCTCCGAGCAGTACTTC. Translating it yields CASSQGGSEQYF. The chain joins TRBV6-2 or TRBV6-3 to TRBJ2-7; 7 bases agree with TRBD1. V was clipped by 6 bases and J by 6 bases; unmatched bases: 5. CDR3 length: 12 amino acids. The V gene's germline CDR1 is MNHEY and CDR2 SVGEGT.

The rearrangement joins TRBV19 to TRBJ1-1; weak D call: TRBD1 (5 bases). This CDR3 spans 13 amino acids. V was shortened by 6 bases and J by 1 base, with 9 bases between the two germline ends. Germline lookup yields CDR1 LNHDA and CDR2 SQIVND (reference sequence). The CDR3 DNA is TGTGCCAGTAGACGCAGGGAGAACACTGAAGCTTTCTTT. It encodes CASRRRENTEAFF.

This clone was found once. J is TRBJ1-1 and V is TRBV30; D is unresolved. This CDR3 region has 13 residues. The V and J ends lost 1 base and 4 bases respectively, with 10 bases between them. In germline, CDR1 is GTSNPN, CDR2 SVGIG (reference sequence). CDR3: CAWSGTRGTEAFF. The CDR3 nucleotides are TGTGCCTGGAGTGGAACTCGTGGCACTGAAGCTTTCTTT.

The V gene is TRBV28, the J gene TRBJ1-5; no clear D. V lost 3 bases, J lost 6 bases, and 18 bases lay in between. This CDR3 has 16 amino acids. Germline V lookup: CDR1 MDHEN, CDR2 SYDVKM. CDR3 sequence (DNA): TGTGCCAGCAGTTTTCTACATAGCGGCCGCGCTCAGCCCCAGCATTTT. This translates into CASSFLHSGRAQPQHF.

This clone was detected once. The chain joins TRBV14 to TRBJ1-1; 8 positions match TRBD1. This CDR3 has 16 amino acids. With V trimmed by 3 bases and J by 1 base, 7 bases remained unmatched. Germline values: CDR1 SGHDN, CDR2 FVKESK. DNA for the CDR3: TGTGCCAGCAGCCACGACAGGGGCAATTGGAACACTGAAGCTTTCTTT. This gives the protein CASSHDRGNWNTEAFF.

The chain recombines TRBV12-2 with TRBJ1-5; the D call TRBD1 from the table was never checked on the DNA. TRBV12-2 is marked as a pseudogene. This CDR3 spans 15 amino acids. The CDR3 DNA reads TGTGCAAGTCGCTTAGGTCCACAGGCCCATCAGCCCCAGCATTTT. Its protein product is CASRLGPQAHQPQHF.

V usage is TRBV6-2 or TRBV6-3 and J usage is TRBJ1-2; 7 bases are shared with TRBD1. Germline V CDR1 and CDR2: MNHEY, SVGEGT. The CDR3 extends over 17 amino acids. V lost 4 bases, J lost 4 bases, and 15 bases stayed unmatched. This chain's CDR3 is CASSSGNARDSLYGYTF. Written as DNA, the CDR3 is TGTGCCAGCAGTTCCGGCAACGCGAGGGACAGCCTCTATGGCTACACCTTC.

The genes are TRBV29-1 and TRBJ1-2, with TRBD1 identical over 8 bases. The CDR3 covers 13 residues. The V gene's germline CDR1 is SQVTM and CDR2 ANQGSEA. Trimming removed 5 bases from V and 1 base from J; junction bases left unmatched: 3. The CDR3 DNA is TGCAGCGTTAGGACAGGGCGTAACTATGGCTACACCTTC. Its protein is CSVRTGRNYGYTF.

The chain uses TRBV15 and TRBJ1-3, with TRBD1 matching over 8 bases. V trimming: 2 bases; J trimming: 4 bases; junction bases outside the gene matches: 4. Germline values: CDR1 LNHNV, CDR2 YYDKDF (reference sequence). The CDR3 is made up of 15 amino acids. The CDR3 DNA follows: TGTGCCACCAGCAGACTGGGACAGGCGGGAAACACCATATATTTT. This gives the protein CATSRLGQAGNTIYF.

This sequence joins TRBV19 and TRBJ1-5, with D possibly matching TRBD1 (6 bases). V lost 7 bases to trimming and J lost 4 bases, with 23 bases between them. Per the germline V gene, CDR1 is LNHDA and CDR2 is SQIVND (reference sequence). The CDR3 sequence is 17 residues long. CDR3 residues: CASTTRGNRERNQPQHF. CDR3 nucleotide sequence: TGTGCCAGTACCACCCGAGGGAACAGGGAGCGAAATCAGCCCCAGCATTTT.

Points on this clone: The junction departs from the called germline gene at one end, perhaps through a read error. The chain carries TRBV6-1 and TRBJ2-3, with 14 positions matching TRBD2. Germline loops: CDR1 MNHNS, CDR2 SASEGT. The CDR3 is 18 amino acids. This CDR3 is CASSETTSGGVKTGTQYF. CDR3 nucleotide sequence: TGTGCCAGCAGTGAAACGACTAGCGGGGGGGTCAAAACAGGTACGCAGTATTTT.

The J gene is TRBJ1-1, the V gene TRBV3-1 (or the pseudogene TRBV3-2); D is unclear. V was clipped by 3 bases and J by 11 bases, with 13 bases between them. The CDR3 spans 12 residues. The germline V gene has CDR1 LGHDT and CDR2 YNNKEL (reference sequence). CDR3 protein: CASSHEPGIAFF. Here the CDR3 DNA reads TGTGCCAGCAGCCATGAACCGGGGATCGCTTTCTTT.

This chain links TRBV27 with TRBJ2-1; TRBD2 agrees at 9 bases. Germline V lookup: CDR1 MNHEY, CDR2 SMNVEV (reference sequence). With 5 bases clipped from V and 7 bases from J, the junction kept 6 bases outside the gene matches. The CDR3 totals 14 residues. The CDR3 loop reads CASSGSGGRNEQFF. CDR3 nucleotide sequence: TGTGCCAGCAGTGGTAGCGGGGGACGAAATGAGCAGTTCTTC.